The entry below gives a single TCR beta chain sequence along with its context. The protocol was immunoSEQ multiplex PCR, while the TCRdb copy is restricted to in-frame clones and leaves out a portion. This table has roughly 700,000 clones, approximately 79% appearing once. This sample is drawn from a study of shared clonotypes between healthy human individuals. Germline trimming cut 7 bases from V and 4 bases from J; bases unmatched to any gene: 5. Germline V CDR1 and CDR2: SGHRS, YFSETQ. The CDR3 length is 13 residues. Material for sequencing was memory CD4+ T cells sorted from blood. The subset here: CD45RA-negative fraction. The source of this sequence is a woman aged 25 to 39 in good health. The chain recombines TRBV5-1 with TRBJ2-1; the match to TRBD2 covers 7 bases. This CDR3 is CASRSGKYNEQFF. The CDR3 bases are TGCGCCAGCCGGAGCGGGAAATACAATGAGCAGTTCTTC. Filled out from reference TRBV5-1 and TRBJ2-1, the complete variable domain reads KAGVTQTPRYLIKTRGQQVTLSCSPISGHRSVSWYQQTPGQGLQFLFEYFSETQRNKGNFPGRFSGRQFSNSRSEMNVSTLELGDSALYLCASRSGKYNEQFFGPGTRLTVL.